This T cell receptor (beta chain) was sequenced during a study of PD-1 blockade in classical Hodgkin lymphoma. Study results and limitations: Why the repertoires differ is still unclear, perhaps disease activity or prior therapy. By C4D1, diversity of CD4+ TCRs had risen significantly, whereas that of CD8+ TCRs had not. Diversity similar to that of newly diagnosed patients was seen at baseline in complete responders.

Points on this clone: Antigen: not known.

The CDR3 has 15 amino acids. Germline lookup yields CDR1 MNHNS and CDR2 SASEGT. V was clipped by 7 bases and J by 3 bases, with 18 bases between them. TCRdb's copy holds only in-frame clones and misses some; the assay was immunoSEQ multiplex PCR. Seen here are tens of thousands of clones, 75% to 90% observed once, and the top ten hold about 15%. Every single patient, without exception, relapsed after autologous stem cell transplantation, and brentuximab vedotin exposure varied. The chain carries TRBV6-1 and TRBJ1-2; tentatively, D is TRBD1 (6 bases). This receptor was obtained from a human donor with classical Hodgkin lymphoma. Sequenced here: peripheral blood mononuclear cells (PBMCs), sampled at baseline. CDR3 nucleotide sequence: TGTGCCAGCAACGCGGACAGCTACTCCCACTATGGCTACACCTTC. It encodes CASNADSYSHYGYTF.